This T cell receptor (beta chain) was sequenced during a study of neurological immune-mediated disorders. TCRdb recomputed calls from the 5' RACE reads with MiXCR, one row per CDR3 protein. The table records tens of thousands of distinct CDR3 sequences, 9% to 12% of them present only once. Findings of the study overall: Patients with HTLV-1-associated myelopathy had the highest level of TCR clonal expansion, whereas patients with multiple sclerosis had the lowest level, falling beneath the level found in healthy controls.

Judged by abundance, this clonotype is medium-sized. The antigen is unknown. V was trimmed by 1 base and J by 3 bases, leaving 7 bases between them. Germline V CDR1 and CDR2: SGHVS, FQNEAQ. The CDR3 is 13 residues long. V is TRBV7-8 and J is TRBJ2-7; D unclear. The sequence derives from a woman aged 30 to 39 with HTLV-1-associated myelopathy (HAM/TSP). Sequencing was done on a sample of PBMCs. DNA for the CDR3: TGTGCCAGCAGCTTAGATCTAAACTACGAGCAGTACTTC. This encodes CASSLDLNYEQYF.